The 17 T cell receptor beta chains below all came from one sample that was sequenced in a study of CD8+ T cells in alopecia areata. Treatment here: oral pan-JAK inhibitor, 5-10 mg twice daily. Extraction and reverse transcription of RNA yielded cDNA as the sequencing template. The assay was immunoSEQ multiplex PCR, and TCRdb's table has in-frame clones only and misses some. Here the sample spans some 190,000 clones, about three fifths being singletons. Material: CD4+ T cells sorted from blood, obtained at week 4, from a patient treated with tofacitinib. The receptor source for this set is a human donor with alopecia areata.

V usage is TRBV7-3 and J usage is TRBJ2-1, with TRBD2 matching over 12 bases. The germline V gene has CDR1 SGHTA and CDR2 FQGTGA. This CDR3 has 16 residues. The V segment lost 6 bases and the J segment 2 bases; nucleotides outside the gene matches: 5. CDR3 residues: CASSLRLAGAYNEQFF. CDR3 coding DNA: TGTGCCAGCAGTCTTAGACTAGCGGGAGCCTACAATGAGCAGTTCTTC. Variable domain in full (rest from reference TRBV7-3 and TRBJ2-1): GAGVSQTPSNKVTEKGKYVELRCDPISGHTALYWYRQSLGQGPEFLIYFQGTGAADDSGLPNDRFFAVRPEGSVSTLKIQRTERGDSAVYLCASSLRLAGAYNEQFFGPGTRLTVL.

This sequence joins TRBV29-1 and TRBJ2-2, with 9 nucleotides matching TRBD1. With 7 bases clipped from V and 2 bases from J, the junction kept 5 bases outside the gene matches. This CDR3 is 14 amino acids long. Germline CDR1 SQVTM, CDR2 ANQGSEA. CDR3 sequence reads: CSAPGQGNTGELFF. The CDR3 DNA is TGCAGCGCACCGGGACAGGGTAACACCGGGGAGCTGTTTTTT.

The chain couples TRBV11-3 to TRBJ2-2, with D possibly TRBD2 on 6 matching bases. The CDR3 is 14 amino acids. Per the germline V gene, CDR1 is SGHNT and CDR2 is YENEEA. The V end lost 4 bases, the J end lost 6 bases, and 12 bases lay between the germline ends. CDR3 in amino acids: CASSYQGGAGELFF. The CDR3 DNA sequence: TGTGCCAGCAGCTACCAGGGCGGGGCCGGGGAGCTGTTTTTT.

This chain joins TRBV19 and TRBJ2-3; D is perhaps TRBD2 (7 bases). Germline loops: CDR1 LNHDA, CDR2 SQIVND (reference sequence). V lost 6 bases to trimming and J lost 3 bases, with 19 bases between them. The CDR3 totals 16 residues. The CDR3 is CASSERGTRGTDTQYF. CDR3 bases: TGTGCCAGTAGCGAAAGGGGGACGCGGGGGACAGATACGCAGTATTTT.

The chain couples TRBV9 to TRBJ2-3, with a possible D match to TRBD1 (6 bases). This CDR3 comprises 16 residues. Germline loops: CDR1 SGDLS, CDR2 YYNGEE. Trimming stripped 0 bases from V and 6 bases from J, with 17 bases between. The CDR3 loop reads CASSVGGHLVTDTQYF. The CDR3, as DNA: TGTGCCAGCAGCGTAGGGGGACACTTGGTCACGGATACGCAGTATTTT.

The chain joins TRBV19 to TRBJ1-5; maybe TRBD1 (6 bases). Germline CDR1 and CDR2: LNHDA and SQIVND (reference sequence). This CDR3 comprises 13 residues. The V end was cut by 4 bases, the J end by 7 bases, with 11 bases between. The DNA of the CDR3 is TGTGCCAGTAGTACAGACAGGATCCAGCCCCAGCATTTT. It specifies CASSTDRIQPQHF.

The CDR3 DNA reads TGCGCCAGCAGCCAAGATTGGGTCACTGGGGAGACCCAGTACTTC. As protein: CASSQDWVTGETQYF. The chain has TRBV4-3 and TRBJ2-5; no clear D gene. V lost 0 bases and J lost 5, with 13 bases in between. The CDR3 spans 15 residues. The V gene's germline CDR1 is LGHNA and CDR2 YSLEER.

CDR3 loop: CAWSSQARYEQYF. In nucleotides, the CDR3 is TGTGCCTGGAGCTCTCAAGCCCGCTACGAGCAGTACTTC. The chain links TRBV30 to TRBJ2-7; no reliable D call. The length of the CDR3 is 13 residues. Germline V gene lookup returns CDR1 GTSNPN and CDR2 SVGIG (reference sequence). V lost 3 bases and J 3 bases, leaving 12 bases between the germline ends. Drawing the rest from reference TRBV30 and TRBJ2-7, the complete variable domain is SQTIHQWPATLVQPVGSPLSLECTVEGTSNPNLYWYRQAAGRGLQLLFYSVGIGQISSEVPQNLSASRPQDRQFILSSKKLLLSDSGFYLCAWSSQARYEQYFGPGTRLTVT.

For the CDR3, the DNA is TGTGCCTTTGGCCAGACTTTGAACACCGGGGAGCTGTTTTTT. Residues: CAFGQTLNTGELFF. The V call is TRBV30, the J call TRBJ2-2; D not resolved. The CDR3 spans 14 residues. The ends were cut back, 7 bases at V and 1 base at J, with 13 bases in the middle. CDR1 is GTSNPN and CDR2 is SVGIG in the germline V gene (reference sequence).

The chain combines TRBV29-1 with TRBJ2-1; no definite D call. Germline CDR1 SQVTM, CDR2 ANQGSEA. Trimming cost V 0 bases and J 8 bases, with 8 bases left between them. The length of the CDR3 is 12 residues. The CDR3 spells CSVEDDSYEQFF. CDR3 bases: TGCAGCGTTGAAGACGATAGCTATGAGCAGTTCTTC.

This clone appeared a few times. This chain uses TRBV5-1 with TRBJ2-6; perhaps TRBD1 as D (6 bases). The V end lost 6 bases, the J end lost 2 bases, and 12 bases lay between the germline ends. The CDR3 is 15 residues long. The V gene's germline CDR1 is SGHRS and CDR2 YFSETQ. The CDR3 sequence: CASTQQGAGANVLTF. DNA of the CDR3: TGCGCCAGCACGCAACAGGGAGCTGGGGCCAACGTCCTGACTTTC.

This clone was seen a handful of times. This sequence joins TRBV5-1 and TRBJ1-1, with TRBD1 as a possible D gene (6 bases). This CDR3 is 14 amino acids long. V was cut by 3 bases and J by 5 bases, with 14 bases left in between. The germline V gene encodes CDR1 SGHRS and CDR2 YFSETQ. The CDR3 protein is CASSSIGGQTEAFF. The DNA for the CDR3 is TGCGCCAGCAGCTCAATTGGGGGGCAGACTGAAGCTTTCTTT.

The chain carries TRBV9 and TRBJ1-6; unclear D gene. This CDR3 is 14 amino acids long. Per germline, CDR1 SGDLS and CDR2 YYNGEE. With 0 bases removed from V and 11 bases from J, the gap between germline ends came to 12 bases. This chain's CDR3 is CASSVAFGVPPLHF. As DNA, the CDR3 is TGTGCCAGCAGCGTAGCTTTCGGGGTGCCACCCCTCCACTTT.

The chain has TRBV30 and TRBJ1-2; D uncertain. The CDR3 length is 12 residues. V was shortened by 0 bases and J by 5 bases, with 7 bases between the two germline ends. CDR1 GTSNPN and CDR2 SVGIG come from the germline V gene (reference sequence). The CDR3 nucleotides read TGTGCCTGGAGTGTACTTAGTTATGGCTACACCTTC. Translating gives CAWSVLSYGYTF.

The chain joins TRBV30 to TRBJ1-5; D possibly corresponds to TRBD1 (5 bases). Trimming stripped 5 bases from V and 6 bases from J, with 14 bases between. Germline CDR1 reads GTSNPN; CDR2 reads SVGIG (reference sequence). The CDR3 is made up of 13 amino acids. In nucleotides, the CDR3 is TGTGCCTGGGCGGATAAGGGGAGTCAGCCCCAGCATTTT. Encoded protein: CAWADKGSQPQHF.

The chain employs TRBV15 and TRBJ1-5, with no clear D. Germline V gene data show CDR1 as LNHNV and CDR2 as YYDKDF (reference sequence). Trimming took off 0 bases at V and 11 bases at J, with 14 bases between the two ends. The CDR3 has 14 amino acids. In nucleotides, the CDR3 is TGTGCCACCAGCAGAGATCTTACGGTCCGGGCCCAGCATTTT. This sequence encodes CATSRDLTVRAQHF. Combining the CDR3 with reference TRBV15 and TRBJ1-5 gives the whole variable domain DAMVIQNPRYQVTQFGKPVTLSCSQTLNHNVMYWYQQKSSQAPKLLFHYYDKDFNNEADTPDNFQSRRPNTSFCFLDIRSPGLGDTAMYLCATSRDLTVRAQHFGDGTRLSIL.

The J gene is TRBJ1-1, the V gene TRBV29-1; a weak D match, TRBD1 (6 bases). Germline-derived CDR1 and CDR2 are SQVTM and ANQGSEA. The CDR3 runs 15 residues. Trimming pared 3 bases from V and 0 bases from J, leaving 14 bases between. CDR3 loop: CSVDGLQGLNTEAFF. CDR3 in DNA: TGCAGCGTTGACGGCCTACAGGGCCTGAACACTGAAGCTTTCTTT.